These 13 T cell receptor beta chains were sequenced from one sample in a study of radiotherapy plus CTLA-4 blockade in lung cancer. Only in-frame clones appear in the TCRdb table, and some are missing; sequencing was by immunoSEQ multiplex PCR. The data hold approximately 72,000 clones, with more than 75% observed a single time. Sample: peripheral blood, taken from a patient treated with radiotherapy plus ipilimumab. The receptors were sampled from a human donor with non-small cell lung cancer who had a complete response to radiotherapy plus ipilimumab.

The gene calls are TRBV2 and TRBJ2-7, with 10 bases matching TRBD1. The CDR3 is 18 amino acids. Germline V gene sequence: CDR1 SNHLY, CDR2 FYNNEI. V dropped 0 bases and J dropped 4; count of bases not matched to a gene: 12. Here the CDR3 DNA reads TGTGCCAGCAGTGAAGCGCAGGGGACAGGGGTGGTGGGTTACGAGCAGTACTTC. Its translation is CASSEAQGTGVVGYEQYF.

Only one count was recorded for this clone. The chain uses TRBV11-3 and TRBJ2-5, with D maybe TRBD1 (6 bases). Per the germline V gene, CDR1 is SGHNT and CDR2 is YENEEA. The length of the CDR3 is 13 residues. The V gene lost 3 bases and the J gene lost 2 bases, with 7 bases spanning the gap. The CDR3, as DNA: TGTGCCAGCAGCTTTAGGGGGCAAGAGACCCAGTACTTC. Translated, it gives CASSFRGQETQYF.

The rearrangement joins TRBV23-1 to TRBJ1-2, with D perhaps TRBD1 (6 bases). TRBV23-1 is placed among ORFs of uncertain function. V was shortened by 4 bases and J by 5 bases, with 14 bases between the two germline ends. CDR3 length equals 14 residues. The CDR3 coding sequence is TGCGCCAGCAGTCGGGGGGCCCGTGGATATGGCTACACCTTC. This codes for CASSRGARGYGYTF.

V gene TRBV18 combines with J gene TRBJ1-6, with no clear D. Between the trimmed V and J ends, which lost 4 bases and 8 bases, there was a span of 15 bases. The CDR3 is made up of 15 amino acids. Germline V gene lookup returns CDR1 KGHSH and CDR2 LQKENI. In DNA, the CDR3 is TGTGCCAGCTCACTTTCGGCAGGACTCGATTCACCCCTCCACTTT. It codes for CASSLSAGLDSPLHF.

Remarks on this clone: Mismatch with germline at one junction end may stem from a read error. This CDR3 reads CASTPEGYYGYTF. The CDR3 bases are TGTGCTAGCACCCCGGAGGGTTACTATGGCTACACCTTC. The chain joins TRBV7-7 to TRBJ1-2; D unresolved. Per germline, CDR1 SSHAT and CDR2 FNYEAQ (reference sequence). This CDR3 region has 13 residues.

This chain links TRBV30 with TRBJ2-5, with TRBD2 as a possible D gene (5 bases). The CDR3 sequence is 12 residues long. Germline V gene lookup returns CDR1 GTSNPN and CDR2 SVGIG (reference sequence). V lost 6 bases and J 5 bases, leaving 13 bases between the germline ends. CDR3 DNA sequence: TGTGCCTGCTCCCGGGAAGTCGAGACCCAGTACTTC. Encoded protein: CACSREVETQYF.

This sequence joins TRBV5-1 and TRBJ1-1; 8 nucleotides agree with TRBD1. The CDR3 is 16 amino acids. CDR1 is SGHRS and CDR2 is YFSETQ in the germline V gene. The V gene end was trimmed by 0 bases and the J gene end by 3 bases; junction bases not matched to a gene: 7. The CDR3 protein is CASSLGQGAEDTEAFF. As DNA, the CDR3 is TGCGCCAGCAGCTTGGGGCAGGGGGCTGAGGACACTGAAGCTTTCTTT.

In regard to this clone: This specimen includes other DNA sequences encoding the same CDR3. The chain uses TRBV19 and TRBJ1-2, with a possible D match to TRBD1 (6 bases). Germline V gives CDR1 LNHDA, CDR2 SQIVND (reference sequence). CDR3 length: 14 residues. V was cut by 3 bases and J by 4 bases, with 12 bases left in between. CDR3 sequence: CASSIRTVRYGYTF. CDR3 DNA sequence: TGTGCCAGTAGTATCCGGACAGTACGCTATGGCTACACCTTC.

A few counts support this clone. This chain joins TRBV6-6 and TRBJ2-7; D possibly corresponds to TRBD2 (7 bases). Germline CDR1 MNHNY, CDR2 SVGAGI (reference sequence). V dropped 5 bases and J dropped 0 bases, with 17 bases sitting between them. This CDR3 contains 16 residues. The CDR3 is CASSPRGRGSSYEQYF. The CDR3 nucleotides read TGTGCCAGCAGTCCCCGAGGGAGGGGGAGCTCCTACGAGCAGTACTTC.

The V gene is TRBV10-3, the J gene TRBJ2-6; D may be TRBD1 (6 bases). The germline CDR1 and CDR2 sequences are ENHRY and SYGVKD. The CDR3 length is 15 residues. Trimming pared 10 bases from V and 2 bases from J, leaving 15 bases between. The CDR3 protein is CATRQGQTGANVLTF. The CDR3 DNA follows: TGTGCCACCCGTCAGGGACAAACTGGGGCCAACGTCCTGACTTTC.

The rearrangement links TRBV30 to TRBJ1-3; TRBD1 matches 11 bases. The CDR3 sequence is 16 residues long. Germline CDR1 GTSNPN, CDR2 SVGIG (reference sequence). V lost 4 bases to trimming and J lost 8 bases; unmatched junction nucleotides: 13. DNA for the CDR3: TGTGCCTGGATTCCTCGTCTCGGGACAGGGGGACACACCATATATTTT. This codes for CAWIPRLGTGGHTIYF.

This clone was picked up one time. This sequence joins TRBV30 and TRBJ2-5, with 8 bases lining up with TRBD2. The ends lost 8 bases at V and 4 bases at J; junction bases unmatched: 9. Looked up from germline, CDR1 is GTSNPN and CDR2 is SVGIG (reference sequence). The CDR3 is 13 residues long. The CDR3 reads CARTSPNGETQYF. CDR3 DNA: TGTGCCCGGACTAGCCCCAATGGAGAGACCCAGTACTTC.

V usage is TRBV6-5 and J usage is TRBJ1-1, with 8 bases aligning to TRBD1. With V trimmed by 6 bases and J by 4 bases, 4 bases remained unmatched. This CDR3 has 13 amino acids. Germline V gives CDR1 MNHEY, CDR2 SVGAGI. CDR3 region: CASRTGAGTEAFF. The CDR3 nucleotides read TGTGCCAGCAGGACAGGGGCGGGCACTGAAGCTTTCTTT.